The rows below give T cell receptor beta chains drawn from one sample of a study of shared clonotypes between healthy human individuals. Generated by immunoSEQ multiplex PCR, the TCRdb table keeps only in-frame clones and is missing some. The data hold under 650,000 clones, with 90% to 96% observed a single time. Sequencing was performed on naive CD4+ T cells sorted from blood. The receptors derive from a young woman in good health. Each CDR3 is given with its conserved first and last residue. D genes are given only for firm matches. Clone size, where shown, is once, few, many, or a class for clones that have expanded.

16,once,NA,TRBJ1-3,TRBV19,TGTGCCAGTAGTATAGTAGGTCTGGAGGACGGAAACACCATATATTTT,CASSIVGLEDGNTIYF
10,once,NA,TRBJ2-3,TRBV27,TGTGCCAGCAGCGCAGATACGCAGTATTTT,CASSADTQYF
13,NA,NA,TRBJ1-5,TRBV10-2,TGCGCCAGCGGCGACCGCTCTAATCAGCCCCAGCATTTT,CASGDRSNQPQHF
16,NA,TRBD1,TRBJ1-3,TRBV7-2,TGTGCCAGCAGCCTCGGACAGGGGAAGACTGGAAACACCATATATTTT,CASSLGQGKTGNTIYF
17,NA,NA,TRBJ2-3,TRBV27,TGTGCCAGCAGTACGATACTAGCCCTGGTGGGGCAAGATACGCAGTATTTT,CASSTILALVGQDTQYF
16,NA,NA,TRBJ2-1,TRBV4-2,TGTGCCAGCAGCCAAGCTTCCCCCGGGGGGCAGAATGAGCAGTTCTTC,CASSQASPGGQNEQFF
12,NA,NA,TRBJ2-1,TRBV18,TGTGCCAGCTCACCAACGCCCCAAGGGAGAATCTTC,CASSPTPQGRIF
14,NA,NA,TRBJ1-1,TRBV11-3,TGTGCCAGCAGCTTAGGTCCGAAGAACACTGAAGCTTTCTTT,CASSLGPKNTEAFF
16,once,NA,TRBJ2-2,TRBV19,TGTGCCAGTAACCCCCCCGGTGAGGGATTTGGCGGGGAGCTGTTTTTT,CASNPPGEGFGGELFF
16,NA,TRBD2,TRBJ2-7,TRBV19,TGTGCCAGTAGTAGCCCCGGGGCGGGGGGCACCTACGAGCAGTACTTC,CASSSPGAGGTYEQYF
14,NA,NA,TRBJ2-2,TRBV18,TGTGCCAGCTCACCAGAGCAAGCGGTCGGGGAGCTGTTTTTT,CASSPEQAVGELFF
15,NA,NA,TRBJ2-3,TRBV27,TGTGCCAGCTCCTCCCCGGGAGTTGGCACAGATACGCAGTATTTT,CASSSPGVGTDTQYF
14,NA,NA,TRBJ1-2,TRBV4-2,TGTGCCAGCAGCCAAGACAGGGTGAACTATGGCTACACCTTC,CASSQDRVNYGYTF
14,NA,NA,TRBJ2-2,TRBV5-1,TGCGCCAGCAGCCCCCTGGAAAACACCGGGGAGCTGTTTTTT,CASSPLENTGELFF